The clone carrying this T cell receptor (beta chain) was found once. Its antigen is not identified. The junction does not match germline at one end; this may be a read error. Bulk tissue was left unsorted, and RNA and DNA were co-extracted from about 20-30 mg of it. Germline values: CDR1 LGHNA, CDR2 YSLEER. There are 15 residues in the CDR3. This sample was taken from a study of tumor-infiltrating lymphocytes in primary liver carcinoma. TCR beta cDNA was prepared out of roughly 490 ng total RNA by means of a constant-region primer. Libraries for TCR beta were built through three nested multiplex PCR rounds, which together made up a slightly modified ARM-PCR procedure. TRBV1-TRBV30 forward primers and a C-beta reverse primer were used in the first two PCR rounds, which each ran for 9 to 10 cycles. A single record per CDR3 protein comes from TCRdb applying MiXCR to the multiplex PCR reads. The sample consists of roughly 40,000 distinct CDR3 sequences, around 75% of them appearing once.

Study-level results: Top-250-clone fractions were significantly higher in tumors than in blood (p = 0.039).

The TCR originated in a woman between 25 and 40 years old with primary liver carcinoma and hepatitis B virus infection. The chain carries TRBV4-3 and TRBJ2-7, with D perhaps TRBD1 (5 bases). Specimen: tumor-adjacent normal liver tissue. CDR3 nucleotide sequence: TGCACCAGCAGCCAAGATTTTCCAGGGTACCACGAGCAGTACTTC. Its protein is CTSSQDFPGYHEQYF.